The 18 T cell receptor beta chains below come from one sample, sequenced in a study of PD-1 blockade in classical Hodgkin lymphoma. Every patient relapsed after autologous stem cell transplantation, and brentuximab vedotin exposure varied. Here immunoSEQ multiplex PCR was the method, and the copy in TCRdb shows in-frame clones only, minus some. The table has 50,000 to 75,000 clones, around 89% seen once. The sample consisted of peripheral blood mononuclear cells (PBMCs), taken at baseline. Source of these receptors: a human donor with classical Hodgkin lymphoma.

V usage is TRBV7-9 and J usage is TRBJ1-1; D is unresolved. CDR3 length: 16 amino acids. Germline V gene sequence: CDR1 SEHNR, CDR2 FQNEAQ (reference sequence). V shed 5 bases and J shed 5 bases, with 21 bases lying between them. CDR3 sequence (DNA): TGTGCCAGCAGCCCCACGTCCGGGGAGGCAGTAACTGAAGCTTTCTTT. Its translation: CASSPTSGEAVTEAFF. Full variable domain (remainder filled in from reference TRBV7-9 and TRBJ1-1): DTGVSQNPRHKITKRGQNVTFRCDPISEHNRLYWYRQTLGQGPEFLTYFQNEAQLEKSRLLSDRFSAERPKGSFSTLEIQRTEQGDSAMYLCASSPTSGEAVTEAFFGQGTRLTVV.

V is TRBV15 and J is TRBJ2-7; the D is unclear. The V and J ends lost 0 bases and 2 bases respectively, with 5 bases between them. From germline, CDR1 is LNHNV and CDR2 YYDKDF (reference sequence). The CDR3 is 13 residues long. The CDR3 bases are TGTGCCACCAGCAGAGATCTCGCCTACGAGCAGTACTTC. This translates into CATSRDLAYEQYF.

The genes are TRBV5-1 and TRBJ1-2; D might be TRBD1 (5 bases). CDR1 is SGHRS, CDR2 YFSETQ, per germline. V lost 3 bases and J 3 bases, leaving 6 bases between the germline ends. This CDR3 contains 12 residues. The CDR3 protein is CASSWGDYGYTF. DNA for the CDR3: TGCGCCAGCAGCTGGGGGGACTATGGCTACACCTTC.

The gene calls are TRBV10-3 and TRBJ1-1; no clear D gene. The V and J ends lost 1 base and 6 bases respectively, with 9 bases between them. The CDR3 spans 13 residues. In germline, CDR1 is ENHRY, CDR2 SYGVKD. The CDR3: CAISELGFAEAFF. The CDR3, as DNA: TGTGCCATCAGTGAGTTAGGGTTCGCTGAAGCTTTCTTT.

This chain joins TRBV7-9 and TRBJ2-5; 9 bases agree with TRBD2. This CDR3 has 15 amino acids. V dropped 1 base and J dropped 5; count of bases not matched to a gene: 5. Germline lookup yields CDR1 SEHNR and CDR2 FQNEAQ (reference sequence). CDR3 bases: TGTGCCAGCAGCTTAGATGCGGCGGGAGGGGAGACCCAGTACTTC. Translating gives CASSLDAAGGETQYF.

This sequence joins TRBV12-5 and TRBJ1-1; D perhaps matches TRBD1 (5 bases). V lost 1 base and J lost 9, with 12 bases in between. Germline CDR1 LGHNT, CDR2 FRNRAP. The CDR3 extends over 13 amino acids. CDR3 nucleotide sequence: TGTGCTAGTGGTTTGGGAGAGGGGACCCAAGCTTTCTTT. Protein sequence: CASGLGEGTQAFF.

V is TRBV5-6 and J is TRBJ2-1, with D perhaps matching TRBD2 (5 bases). Trimming removed 0 bases from V and 9 bases from J, with 10 bases in between. CDR1 is SGHDT and CDR2 is YYEEEE in the germline V gene. This CDR3 is 13 amino acids long. CDR3 loop: CASSLERGSEQFF. In nucleotides, the CDR3 is TGTGCCAGCAGCTTGGAACGGGGATCTGAGCAGTTCTTC.

The chain links TRBV5-1 to TRBJ2-3; TRBD1 aligns across 7 bases. Germline loops: CDR1 SGHRS, CDR2 YFSETQ. The CDR3 is made up of 15 amino acids. V was pared by 2 bases and J by 7 bases, with 10 bases of the junction left unmatched. CDR3 DNA: TGCGCCAGCAGCTTTATTCCGGGACAGCATAATACGCAGTATTTT. This codes for CASSFIPGQHNTQYF.

The rearrangement uses TRBV6-4 and TRBJ2-1, with 9 bases identical to TRBD1. The length of the CDR3 is 15 residues. With 8 bases clipped from V and 5 bases from J, the junction kept 10 bases outside the gene matches. Per germline, CDR1 MRHNA and CDR2 SNTAGT. The CDR3 here is CASLSGQGSNNEQFF. The DNA of the CDR3 is TGTGCCAGCCTCTCAGGACAGGGGAGTAACAATGAGCAGTTCTTC.

The rearrangement joins TRBV7-9 to TRBJ1-2; a weak D match, TRBD1 (6 bases). This CDR3 spans 13 amino acids. Germline-derived CDR1 and CDR2 are SEHNR and FQNEAQ (reference sequence). V lost 4 bases to trimming and J lost 8 bases, with 14 bases between them. This CDR3 is CASSSSGGAGYTF. The CDR3 bases are TGTGCCAGCAGCTCGAGCGGGGGGGCAGGCTACACCTTC.

The V call is TRBV28, the J call TRBJ2-5, with D unclear. V was pared by 6 bases and J by 4 bases, with 6 bases between. The CDR3 is made up of 11 amino acids. Germline V gene lookup returns CDR1 MDHEN and CDR2 SYDVKM. CDR3 sequence (DNA): TGTGCCAGCAGCTCACTAGAGACCCAGTACTTC. It encodes CASSSLETQYF.

Of note for this clone: A junction end diverges from the germline sequence, so it may reflect a read error. This chain connects TRBV7-7 to TRBJ2-1; D is ambiguous. From germline, CDR1 is SSHAT and CDR2 FNYEAQ (reference sequence). The CDR3 spans 13 residues. The CDR3 DNA follows: TGTGCTAGCAGCCGCAGCCTAGACAATGAGCAGTTCTTC. As protein: CASSRSLDNEQFF.

The chain recombines TRBV5-1 with TRBJ1-1; no clear D. The germline V and J ends were trimmed by 2 bases and 4 bases, with 12 bases remaining between them. The CDR3 runs to 14 residues. Germline V gives CDR1 SGHRS, CDR2 YFSETQ. In nucleotides, the CDR3 is TGCGCCAGCAGCTTAGAAAGCCTGAGCACTGAAGCTTTCTTT. Translated: CASSLESLSTEAFF.

V is TRBV14 and J is TRBJ2-1; TRBD2 matches at 9 bases. Germline V lookup: CDR1 SGHDN, CDR2 FVKESK. This CDR3 spans 21 amino acids. With 0 bases clipped from V and 0 bases from J, the junction kept 15 bases outside the gene matches. The CDR3 DNA is TGTGCCAGCAGCCAAGATCCTCGGACTAGCGTTCTACCTAGCTCCTACAATGAGCAGTTCTTC. Residues: CASSQDPRTSVLPSSYNEQFF.

CDR3: CASSPFGTDTQYF. CDR3 DNA: TGTGCCAGCTCACCCTTTGGCACAGATACGCAGTATTTT. The chain has TRBV18 and TRBJ2-3; no clear D. The CDR3 is 13 residues long. V was cut by 3 bases and J by 1 base, with 5 bases left in between. CDR1 KGHSH and CDR2 LQKENI come from the germline V gene.

V is TRBV5-6 and J is TRBJ2-1; 16 nucleotides agree with TRBD2. V shed 4 bases, J shed 2 bases, and the junction held 6 bases outside the gene matches. CDR3 length equals 18 residues. Germline CDR1 reads SGHDT; CDR2 reads YYEEEE. The CDR3 region has the DNA TGTGCCAGCAGCAACCCGGGACTAGCGGGGGGGCCCTACAATGAGCAGTTCTTC. Encoded protein: CASSNPGLAGGPYNEQFF.

The chain links TRBV15 to TRBJ1-2, with TRBD1 identical over 7 bases. Germline lookup yields CDR1 LNHNV and CDR2 YYDKDF (reference sequence). This CDR3 is built from 14 residues. V dropped 0 bases and J dropped 7; count of bases not matched to a gene: 5. The CDR3 DNA reads as TGTGCCACCAGCAGAGATACAGGGGCCCTTGGCTACACCTTC. Translating it yields CATSRDTGALGYTF.

The gene calls are TRBV12-2 and TRBJ2-5; the listed D gene, TRBD1, was not tested against the DNA. TRBV12-2 is shown as a pseudogene. This CDR3 is built from 13 residues. CDR3 coding DNA: TGTGCAAATCCCGCCAGGGACAAAGAGACCCAGTACTTC. It yields the protein CANPARDKETQYF.